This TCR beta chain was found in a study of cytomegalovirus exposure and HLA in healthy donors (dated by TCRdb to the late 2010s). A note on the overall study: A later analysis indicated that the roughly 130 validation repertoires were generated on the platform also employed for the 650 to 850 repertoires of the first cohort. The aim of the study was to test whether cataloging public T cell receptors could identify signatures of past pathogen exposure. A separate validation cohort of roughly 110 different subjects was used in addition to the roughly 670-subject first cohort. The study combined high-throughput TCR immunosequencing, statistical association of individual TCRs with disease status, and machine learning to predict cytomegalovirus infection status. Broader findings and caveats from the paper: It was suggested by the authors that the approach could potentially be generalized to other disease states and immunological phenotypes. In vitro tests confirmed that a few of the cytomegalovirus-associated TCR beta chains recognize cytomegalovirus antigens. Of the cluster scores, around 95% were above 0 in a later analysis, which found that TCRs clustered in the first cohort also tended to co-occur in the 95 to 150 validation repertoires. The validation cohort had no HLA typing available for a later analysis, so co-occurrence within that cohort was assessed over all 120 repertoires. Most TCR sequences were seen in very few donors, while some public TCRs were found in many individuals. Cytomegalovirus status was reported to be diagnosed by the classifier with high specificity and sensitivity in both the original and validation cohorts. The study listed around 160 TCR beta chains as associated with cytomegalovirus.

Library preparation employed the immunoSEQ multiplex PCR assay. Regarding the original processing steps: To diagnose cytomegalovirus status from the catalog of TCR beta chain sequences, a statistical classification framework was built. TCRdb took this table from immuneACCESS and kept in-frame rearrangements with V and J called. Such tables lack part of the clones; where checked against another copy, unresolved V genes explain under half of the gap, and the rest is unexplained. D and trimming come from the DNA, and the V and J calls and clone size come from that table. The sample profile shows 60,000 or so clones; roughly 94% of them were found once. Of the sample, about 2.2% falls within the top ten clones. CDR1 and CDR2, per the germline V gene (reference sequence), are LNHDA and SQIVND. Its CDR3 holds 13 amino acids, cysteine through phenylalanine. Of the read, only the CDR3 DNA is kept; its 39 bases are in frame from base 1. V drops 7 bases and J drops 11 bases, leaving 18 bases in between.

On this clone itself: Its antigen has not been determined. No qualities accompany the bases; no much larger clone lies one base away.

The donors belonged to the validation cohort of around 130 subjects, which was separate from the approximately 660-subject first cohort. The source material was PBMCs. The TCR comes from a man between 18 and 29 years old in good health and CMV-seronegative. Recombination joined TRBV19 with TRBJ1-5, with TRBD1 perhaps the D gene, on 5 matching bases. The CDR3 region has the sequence CASTPSGLGAQHF. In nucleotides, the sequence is TGTGCCAGTACCCCTTCCGGGCTAGGGGCCCAGCATTTT.